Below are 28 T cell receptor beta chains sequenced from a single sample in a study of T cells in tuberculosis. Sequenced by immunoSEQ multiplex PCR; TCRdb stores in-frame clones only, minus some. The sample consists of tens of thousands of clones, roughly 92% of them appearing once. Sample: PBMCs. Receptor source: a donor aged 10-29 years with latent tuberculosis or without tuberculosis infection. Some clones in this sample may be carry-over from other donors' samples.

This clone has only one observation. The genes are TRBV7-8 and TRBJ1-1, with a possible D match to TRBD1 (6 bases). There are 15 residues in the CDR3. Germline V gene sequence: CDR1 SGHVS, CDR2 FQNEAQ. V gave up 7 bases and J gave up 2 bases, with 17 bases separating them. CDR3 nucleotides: TGTGCCAGCATCTCACAGGGCCTACTCAACACTGAAGCTTTCTTT. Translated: CASISQGLLNTEAFF. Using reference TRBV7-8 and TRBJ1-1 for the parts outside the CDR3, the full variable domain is GAGVSQSPRYKVAKRGQDVALRCDPISGHVSLFWYQQALGQGPEFLTYFQNEAQLDKSGLPSDRFFAERPEGSVSTLKIQRTQQEDSAVYLCASISQGLLNTEAFFGQGTRLTVV.

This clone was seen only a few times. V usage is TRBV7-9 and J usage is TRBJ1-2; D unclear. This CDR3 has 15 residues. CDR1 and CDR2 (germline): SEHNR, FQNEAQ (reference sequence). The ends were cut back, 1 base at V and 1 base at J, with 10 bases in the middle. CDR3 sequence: CASSLEAGLNYGYTF. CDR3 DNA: TGTGCCAGCAGCTTAGAGGCCGGACTTAACTATGGCTACACCTTC. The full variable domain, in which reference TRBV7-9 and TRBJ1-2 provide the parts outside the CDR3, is DTGVSQNPRHKITKRGQNVTFRCDPISEHNRLYWYRQTLGQGPEFLTYFQNEAQLEKSRLLSDRFSAERPKGSFSTLEIQRTEQGDSAMYLCASSLEAGLNYGYTFGSGTRLTVV.

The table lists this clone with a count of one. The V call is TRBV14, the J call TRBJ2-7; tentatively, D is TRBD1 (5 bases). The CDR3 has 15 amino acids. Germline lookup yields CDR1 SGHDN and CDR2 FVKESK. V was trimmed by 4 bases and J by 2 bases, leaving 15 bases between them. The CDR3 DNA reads TGTGCCAGCAGCCCGTCACGTGGGGCCACCTACGAGCAGTACTTC. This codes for CASSPSRGATYEQYF.

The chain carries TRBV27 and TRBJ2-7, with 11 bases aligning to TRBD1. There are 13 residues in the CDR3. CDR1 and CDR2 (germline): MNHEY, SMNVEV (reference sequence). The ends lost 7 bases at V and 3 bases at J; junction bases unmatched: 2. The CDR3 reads CASTGTGGYEQYF. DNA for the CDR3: TGTGCCAGCACAGGGACAGGGGGCTACGAGCAGTACTTC.

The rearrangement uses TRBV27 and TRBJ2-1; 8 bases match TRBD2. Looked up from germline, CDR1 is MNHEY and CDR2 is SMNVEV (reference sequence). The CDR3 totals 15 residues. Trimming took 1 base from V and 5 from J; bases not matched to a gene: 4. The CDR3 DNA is TGTGCCAGCAGTTTATTACGGGAGGGGAACAATGAGCAGTTCTTC. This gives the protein CASSLLREGNNEQFF.

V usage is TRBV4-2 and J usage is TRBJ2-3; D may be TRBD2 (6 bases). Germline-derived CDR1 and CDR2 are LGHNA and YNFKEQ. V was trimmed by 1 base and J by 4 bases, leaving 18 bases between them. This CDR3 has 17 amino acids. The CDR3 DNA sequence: TGTGCCAGCAGCCAAGTCGACAGACGGGAGAGTGCAGATACGCAGTATTTT. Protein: CASSQVDRRESADTQYF.

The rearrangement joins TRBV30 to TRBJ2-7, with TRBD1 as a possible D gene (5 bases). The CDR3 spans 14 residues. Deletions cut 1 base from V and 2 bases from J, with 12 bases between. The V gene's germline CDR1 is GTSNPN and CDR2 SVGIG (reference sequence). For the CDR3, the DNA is TGTGCCTGGAGTGCCGGCCAGGGTGCCTACGAGCAGTACTTC. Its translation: CAWSAGQGAYEQYF.

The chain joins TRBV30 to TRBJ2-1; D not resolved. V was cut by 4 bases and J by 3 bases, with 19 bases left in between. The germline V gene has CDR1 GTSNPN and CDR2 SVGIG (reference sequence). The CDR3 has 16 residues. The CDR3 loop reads CAWKDVIFAGYNEQFF. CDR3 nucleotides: TGTGCCTGGAAGGATGTTATTTTCGCAGGCTACAATGAGCAGTTCTTC. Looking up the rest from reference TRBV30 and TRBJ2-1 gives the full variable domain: SQTIHQWPATLVQPVGSPLSLECTVEGTSNPNLYWYRQAAGRGLQLLFYSVGIGQISSEVPQNLSASRPQDRQFILSSKKLLLSDSGFYLCAWKDVIFAGYNEQFFGPGTRLTVL.

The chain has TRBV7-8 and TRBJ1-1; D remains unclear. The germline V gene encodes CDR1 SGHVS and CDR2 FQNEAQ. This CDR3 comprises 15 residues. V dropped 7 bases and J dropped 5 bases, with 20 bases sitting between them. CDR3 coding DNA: TGTGCCAGCACCCAATTAGCGGGGAGATATACTGAAGCTTTCTTT. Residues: CASTQLAGRYTEAFF.

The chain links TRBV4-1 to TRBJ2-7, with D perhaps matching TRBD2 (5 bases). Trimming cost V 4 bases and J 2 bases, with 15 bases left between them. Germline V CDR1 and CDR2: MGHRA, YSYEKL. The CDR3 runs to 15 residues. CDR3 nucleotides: TGCGCCAGCAGCCTCCGGACTGCCTCTCCCTACGAGCAGTACTTC. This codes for CASSLRTASPYEQYF.

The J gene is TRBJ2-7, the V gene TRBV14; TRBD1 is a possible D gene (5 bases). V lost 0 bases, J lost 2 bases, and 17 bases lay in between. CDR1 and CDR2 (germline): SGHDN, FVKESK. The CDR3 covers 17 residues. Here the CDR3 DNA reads TGTGCCAGCAGCCAAGAGTTTGGGCTAGGGGCCCCCTACGAGCAGTACTTC. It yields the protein CASSQEFGLGAPYEQYF.

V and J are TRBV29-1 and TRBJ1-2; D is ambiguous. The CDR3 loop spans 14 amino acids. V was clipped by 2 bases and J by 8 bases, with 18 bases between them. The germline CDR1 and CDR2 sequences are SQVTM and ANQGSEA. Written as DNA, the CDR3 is TGCAGCGTTGAAAGTTGGGCAGCTGATGGAGGCTACACCTTC. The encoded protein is CSVESWAADGGYTF.

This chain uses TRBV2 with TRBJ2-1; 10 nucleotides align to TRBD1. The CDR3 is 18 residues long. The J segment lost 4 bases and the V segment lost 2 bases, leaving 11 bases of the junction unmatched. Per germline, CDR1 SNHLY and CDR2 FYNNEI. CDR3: CASSEFLSGTGVYNEQFF. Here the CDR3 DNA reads TGTGCCAGCAGTGAATTTCTCTCCGGGACAGGGGTTTACAATGAGCAGTTCTTC.

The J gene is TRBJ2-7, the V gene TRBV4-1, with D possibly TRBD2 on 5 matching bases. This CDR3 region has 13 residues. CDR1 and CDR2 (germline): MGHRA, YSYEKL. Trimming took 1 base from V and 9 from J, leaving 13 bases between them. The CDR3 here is CASSQVLGVGQYF. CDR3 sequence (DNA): TGCGCCAGCAGCCAAGTCCTCGGGGTAGGGCAGTACTTC.

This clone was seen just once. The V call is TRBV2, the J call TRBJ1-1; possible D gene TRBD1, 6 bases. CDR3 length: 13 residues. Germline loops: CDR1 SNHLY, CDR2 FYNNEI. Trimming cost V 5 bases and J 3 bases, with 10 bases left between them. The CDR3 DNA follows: TGTGCCAGCAGTCTCTCAGGGGACACTGAAGCTTTCTTT. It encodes CASSLSGDTEAFF.

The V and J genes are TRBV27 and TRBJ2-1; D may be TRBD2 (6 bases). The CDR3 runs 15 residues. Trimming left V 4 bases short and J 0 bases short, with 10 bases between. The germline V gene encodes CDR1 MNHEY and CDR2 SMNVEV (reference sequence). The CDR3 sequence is CASSSSVDSYNEQFF. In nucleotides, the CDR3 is TGTGCCAGCAGTTCTAGCGTCGACTCCTACAATGAGCAGTTCTTC.

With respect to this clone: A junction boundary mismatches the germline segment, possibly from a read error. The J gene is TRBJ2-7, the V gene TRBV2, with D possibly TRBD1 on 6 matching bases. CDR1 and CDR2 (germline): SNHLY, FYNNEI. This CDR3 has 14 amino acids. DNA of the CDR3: TGTGCCAGCAGGCTGGGGCAGGGGAGATACGAGCGGTACTTC. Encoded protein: CASRLGQGRYERYF.

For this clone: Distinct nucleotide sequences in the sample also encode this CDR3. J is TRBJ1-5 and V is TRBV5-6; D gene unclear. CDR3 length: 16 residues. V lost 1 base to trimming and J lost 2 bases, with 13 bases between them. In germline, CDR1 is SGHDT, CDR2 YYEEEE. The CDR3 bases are TGTGCCAGCAGCTTGAAATGGGGAGGAGGCAATCAGCCCCAGCATTTT. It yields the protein CASSLKWGGGNQPQHF.

CDR3 DNA sequence: TGTGCCAGTAGTGGCTCTAGCGGGAGGCCAGCCTACGAGCAGTACTTC. It codes for CASSGSSGRPAYEQYF. This chain uses TRBV19 with TRBJ2-7; TRBD2 matches 11 bases. Germline CDR1 and CDR2: LNHDA and SQIVND (reference sequence). V lost 5 bases, J lost 2 bases, and 8 bases stayed unmatched. The CDR3 runs to 16 residues.

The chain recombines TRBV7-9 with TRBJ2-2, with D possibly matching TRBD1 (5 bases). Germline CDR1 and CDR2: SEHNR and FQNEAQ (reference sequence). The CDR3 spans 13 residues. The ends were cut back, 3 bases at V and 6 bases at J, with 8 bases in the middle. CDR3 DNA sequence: TGTGCCAGCAGCTTTAAACAGGCCGGGGAGCTGTTTTTT. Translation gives CASSFKQAGELFF. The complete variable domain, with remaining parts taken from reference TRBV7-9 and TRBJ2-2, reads DTGVSQNPRHKITKRGQNVTFRCDPISEHNRLYWYRQTLGQGPEFLTYFQNEAQLEKSRLLSDRFSAERPKGSFSTLEIQRTEQGDSAMYLCASSFKQAGELFFGEGSRLTVL.

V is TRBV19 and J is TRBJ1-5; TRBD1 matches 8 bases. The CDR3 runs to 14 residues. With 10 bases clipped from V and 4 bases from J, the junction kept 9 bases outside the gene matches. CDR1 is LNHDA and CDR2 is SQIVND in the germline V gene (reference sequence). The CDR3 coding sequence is TGTGCCACTACAGACGACAGGGGTAATCAGCCCCAGCATTTT. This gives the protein CATTDDRGNQPQHF. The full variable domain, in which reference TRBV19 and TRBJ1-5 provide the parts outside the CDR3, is DGGITQSPKYLFRKEGQNVTLSCEQNLNHDAMYWYRQDPGQGLRLIYYSQIVNDFQKGDIAEGYSVSREKKESFPLTVTSAQKNPTAFYLCATTDDRGNQPQHFGDGTRLSIL.

The CDR3 DNA reads TGTGCCAGCAGACCTAATTCAGGGAATCAGCCCCAGCATTTT. It yields the protein CASRPNSGNQPQHF. V and J are TRBV7-2 and TRBJ1-5, with TRBD1 as a possible D gene (5 bases). Deletions cut 6 bases from V and 4 bases from J, with 13 bases between. Germline CDR1 reads SGHTA; CDR2 reads FQGNSA. The CDR3 has 14 residues.

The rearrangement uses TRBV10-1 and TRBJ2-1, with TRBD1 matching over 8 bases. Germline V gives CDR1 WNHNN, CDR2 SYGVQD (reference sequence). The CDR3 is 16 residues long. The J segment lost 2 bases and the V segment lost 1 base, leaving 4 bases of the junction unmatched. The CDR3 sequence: CASSEFSQGAYNEQFF. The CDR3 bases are TGCGCCAGCAGTGAGTTCTCACAGGGGGCCTACAATGAGCAGTTCTTC.

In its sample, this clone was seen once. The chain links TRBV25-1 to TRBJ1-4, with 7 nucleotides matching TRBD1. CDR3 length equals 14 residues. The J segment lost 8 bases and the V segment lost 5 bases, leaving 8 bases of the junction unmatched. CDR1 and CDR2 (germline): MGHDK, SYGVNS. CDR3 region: CASSHGQVGEKLFF. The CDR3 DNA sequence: TGTGCCAGCAGTCACGGACAGGTGGGAGAAAAACTGTTTTTT.

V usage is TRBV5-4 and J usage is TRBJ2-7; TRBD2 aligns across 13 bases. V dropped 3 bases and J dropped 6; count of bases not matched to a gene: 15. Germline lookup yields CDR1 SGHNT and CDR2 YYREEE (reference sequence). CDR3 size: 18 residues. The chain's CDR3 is CASSSTLLAGGPGSEQYF. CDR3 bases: TGTGCCAGCAGCTCCACTTTACTAGCGGGAGGGCCCGGCAGCGAGCAGTACTTC.

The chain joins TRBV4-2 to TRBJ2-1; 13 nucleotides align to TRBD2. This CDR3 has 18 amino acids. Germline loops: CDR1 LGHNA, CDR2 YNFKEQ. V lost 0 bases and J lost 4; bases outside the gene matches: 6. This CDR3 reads CASSQDAQGLAGYNEQFF. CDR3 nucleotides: TGTGCCAGCAGCCAAGACGCCCAGGGACTAGCGGGGTACAATGAGCAGTTCTTC.

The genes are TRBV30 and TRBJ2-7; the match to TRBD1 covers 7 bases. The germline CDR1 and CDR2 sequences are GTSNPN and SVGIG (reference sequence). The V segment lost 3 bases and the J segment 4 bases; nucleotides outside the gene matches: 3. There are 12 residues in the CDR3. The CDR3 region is CAWRGQFYEQYF. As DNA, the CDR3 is TGTGCCTGGAGGGGACAGTTTTACGAGCAGTACTTC.

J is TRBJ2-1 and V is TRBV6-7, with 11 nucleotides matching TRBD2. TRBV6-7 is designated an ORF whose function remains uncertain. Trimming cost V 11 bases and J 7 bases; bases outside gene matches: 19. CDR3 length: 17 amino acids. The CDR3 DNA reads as TGTGCCGGCCGTTCTGCATTAGCGGGGGGGCCGTATAATGAGCAGTTCTTC. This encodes CAGRSALAGGPYNEQFF.